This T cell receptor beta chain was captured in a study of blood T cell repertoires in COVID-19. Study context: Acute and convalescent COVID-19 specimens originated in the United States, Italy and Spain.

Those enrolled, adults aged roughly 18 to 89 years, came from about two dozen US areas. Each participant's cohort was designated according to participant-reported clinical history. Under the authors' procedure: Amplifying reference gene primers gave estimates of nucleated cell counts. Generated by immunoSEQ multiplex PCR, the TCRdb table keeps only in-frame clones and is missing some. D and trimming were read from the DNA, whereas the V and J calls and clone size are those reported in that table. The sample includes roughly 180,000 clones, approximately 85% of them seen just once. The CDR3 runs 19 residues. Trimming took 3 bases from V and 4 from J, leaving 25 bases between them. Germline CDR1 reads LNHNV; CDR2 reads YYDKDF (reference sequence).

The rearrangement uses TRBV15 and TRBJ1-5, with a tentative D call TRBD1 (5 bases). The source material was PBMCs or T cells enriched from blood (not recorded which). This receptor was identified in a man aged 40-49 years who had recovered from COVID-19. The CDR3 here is CATSRARKSGVAGNQPQHF. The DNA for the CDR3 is TGTGCCACCAGCAGGGCAAGAAAGTCGGGGGTTGCAGGGAATCAGCCCCAGCATTTT. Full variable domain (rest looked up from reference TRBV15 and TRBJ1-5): DAMVIQNPRYQVTQFGKPVTLSCSQTLNHNVMYWYQQKSSQAPKLLFHYYDKDFNNEADTPDNFQSRRPNTSFCFLDIRSPGLGDTAMYLCATSRARKSGVAGNQPQHFGDGTRLSIL.